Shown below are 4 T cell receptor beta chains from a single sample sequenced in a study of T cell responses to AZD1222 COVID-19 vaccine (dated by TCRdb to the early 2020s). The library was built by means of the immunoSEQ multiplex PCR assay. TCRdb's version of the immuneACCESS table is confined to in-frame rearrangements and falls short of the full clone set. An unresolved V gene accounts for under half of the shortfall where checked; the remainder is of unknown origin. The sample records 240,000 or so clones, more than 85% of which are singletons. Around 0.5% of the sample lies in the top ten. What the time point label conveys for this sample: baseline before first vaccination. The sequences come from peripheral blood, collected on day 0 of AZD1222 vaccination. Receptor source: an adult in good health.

The CDR3 reads CASSFREGEQFF. The CDR3 DNA reads TGTGCCAGCAGCTTCAGGGAAGGTGAGCAGTTCTTC. The chain links TRBV7-8 to TRBJ2-1; TRBD1 is a possible D gene (5 bases). V was pared by 3 bases and J by 9 bases, with 9 bases between. CDR1 and CDR2 (germline): SGHVS, FQNEAQ. CDR3 length: 12 residues. The whole variable domain, remainder taken from reference TRBV7-8 and TRBJ2-1, is GAGVSQSPRYKVAKRGQDVALRCDPISGHVSLFWYQQALGQGPEFLTYFQNEAQLDKSGLPSDRFFAERPEGSVSTLKIQRTQQEDSAVYLCASSFREGEQFFGPGTRLTVL.

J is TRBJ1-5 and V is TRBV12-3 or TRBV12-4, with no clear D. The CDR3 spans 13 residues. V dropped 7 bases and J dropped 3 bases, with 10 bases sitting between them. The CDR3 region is CASTFAPNQPQHF. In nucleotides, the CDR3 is TGTGCCAGCACATTCGCCCCCAATCAGCCCCAGCATTTT.

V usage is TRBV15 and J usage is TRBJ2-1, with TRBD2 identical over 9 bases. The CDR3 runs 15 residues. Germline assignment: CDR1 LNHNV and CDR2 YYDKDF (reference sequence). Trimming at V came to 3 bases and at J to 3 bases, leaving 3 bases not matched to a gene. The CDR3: CATSRTSGLYNEQFF. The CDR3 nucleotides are TGTGCCACCAGCAGGACTAGCGGCCTCTACAATGAGCAGTTCTTC. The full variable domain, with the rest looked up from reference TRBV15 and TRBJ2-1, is DAMVIQNPRYQVTQFGKPVTLSCSQTLNHNVMYWYQQKSSQAPKLLFHYYDKDFNNEADTPDNFQSRRPNTSFCFLDIRSPGLGDTAMYLCATSRTSGLYNEQFFGPGTRLTVL.

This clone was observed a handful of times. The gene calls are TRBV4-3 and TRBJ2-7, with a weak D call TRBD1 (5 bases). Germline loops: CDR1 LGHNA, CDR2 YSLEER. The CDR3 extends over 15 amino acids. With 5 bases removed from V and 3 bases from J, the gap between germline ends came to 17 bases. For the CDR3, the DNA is TGCGCCAGCAGCTTAGAGCTAGGACAAGACTACGAGCAGTACTTC. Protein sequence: CASSLELGQDYEQYF.